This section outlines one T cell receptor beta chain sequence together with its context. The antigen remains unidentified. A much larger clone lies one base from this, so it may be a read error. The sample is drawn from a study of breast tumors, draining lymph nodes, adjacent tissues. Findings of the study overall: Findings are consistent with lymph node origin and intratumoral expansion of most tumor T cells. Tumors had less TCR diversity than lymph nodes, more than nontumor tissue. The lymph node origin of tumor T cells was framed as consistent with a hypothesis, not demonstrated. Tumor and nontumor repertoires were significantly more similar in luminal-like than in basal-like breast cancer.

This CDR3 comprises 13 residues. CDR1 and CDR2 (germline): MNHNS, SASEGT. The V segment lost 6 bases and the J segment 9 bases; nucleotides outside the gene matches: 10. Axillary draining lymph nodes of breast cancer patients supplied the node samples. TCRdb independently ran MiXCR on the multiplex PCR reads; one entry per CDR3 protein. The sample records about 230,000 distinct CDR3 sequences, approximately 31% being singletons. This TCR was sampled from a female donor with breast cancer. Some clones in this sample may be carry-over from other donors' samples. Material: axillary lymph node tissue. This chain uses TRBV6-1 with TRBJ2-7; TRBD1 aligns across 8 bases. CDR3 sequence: CASRHQDRVGQYF. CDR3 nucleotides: TGTGCCAGCAGGCACCAGGACAGGGTTGGGCAGTACTTC.